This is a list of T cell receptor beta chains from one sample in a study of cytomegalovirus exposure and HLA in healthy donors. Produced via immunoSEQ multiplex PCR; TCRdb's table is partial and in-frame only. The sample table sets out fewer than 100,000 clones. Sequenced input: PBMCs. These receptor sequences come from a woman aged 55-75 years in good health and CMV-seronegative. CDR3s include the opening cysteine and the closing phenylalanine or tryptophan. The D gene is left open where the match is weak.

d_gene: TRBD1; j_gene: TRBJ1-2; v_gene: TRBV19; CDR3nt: TGTGCCAGTAGCCCCAGGGGGTGGTATGGCTACACCTTC; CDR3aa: CASSPRGWYGYTF
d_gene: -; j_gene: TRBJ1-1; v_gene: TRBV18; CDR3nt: TGTGCCAGCTCACCGGAGATATCAACGGGAGCTTTCTTT; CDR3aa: CASSPEISTGAFF
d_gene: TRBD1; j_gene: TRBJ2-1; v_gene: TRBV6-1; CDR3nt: TGTGCCAGCAGACCGGGACAGGACTACAATGAGCAGTTCTTC; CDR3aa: CASRPGQDYNEQFF
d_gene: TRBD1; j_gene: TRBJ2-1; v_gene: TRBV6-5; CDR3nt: TGTGCCAGCAGCCCAGGGGGCCTTGAGCAGTTCTTC; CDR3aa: CASSPGGLEQFF
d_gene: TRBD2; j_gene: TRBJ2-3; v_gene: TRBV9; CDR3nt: TGTGCCAGCAGCCTGGGCGGGAGAAGAACAGATACGCAGTATTTT; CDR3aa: CASSLGGRRTDTQYF
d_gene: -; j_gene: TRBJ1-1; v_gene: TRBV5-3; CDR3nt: TGTGCCAGAAGCTTGGACAGAGAGAACACTGAAGCTTTCTTT; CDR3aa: CARSLDRENTEAFF
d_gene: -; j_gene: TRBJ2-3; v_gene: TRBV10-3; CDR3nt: TGTGCCATCAGTGAGAGACAGGACACAGATACGCAGTATTTT; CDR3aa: CAISERQDTDTQYF
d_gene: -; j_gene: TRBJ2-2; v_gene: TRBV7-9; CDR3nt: TGTGCCAGCAGCTTACTCAGGGTTAGCACCGGGGAGCTGTTTTTT; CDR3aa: CASSLLRVSTGELFF
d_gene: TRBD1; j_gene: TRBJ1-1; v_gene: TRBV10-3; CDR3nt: TGTGCCATCAGTGAGCAGGGGGCCACTGAAGCTTTCTTT; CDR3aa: CAISEQGATEAFF
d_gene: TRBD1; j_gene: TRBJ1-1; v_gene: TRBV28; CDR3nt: TGTGCCAGCAGTTACCAGGGGGCGCAGTACACTGAAGCTTTCTTT; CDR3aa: CASSYQGAQYTEAFF
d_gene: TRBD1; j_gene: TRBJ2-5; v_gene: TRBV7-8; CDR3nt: TGTGCCAGCAGGCTCCGGGACAGGGAAGAGACCCAGTACTTC; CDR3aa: CASRLRDREETQYF
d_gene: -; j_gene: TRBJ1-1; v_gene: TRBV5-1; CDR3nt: TGCGCCAGCAGTACACAGGGGAACACTGAAGCTTTCTTT; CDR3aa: CASSTQGNTEAFF
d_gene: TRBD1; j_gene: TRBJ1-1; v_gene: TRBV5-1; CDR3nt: TGCGCCAGCAGCATAGGACAGGGGAAGAACACTGAAGCTTTCTTT; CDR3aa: CASSIGQGKNTEAFF
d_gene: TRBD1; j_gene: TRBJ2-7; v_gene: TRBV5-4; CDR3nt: TGTGCCAGCAGCCAGGGCCGGGACAGAGTTTCCTACGAGCAGTACTTC; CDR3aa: CASSQGRDRVSYEQYF
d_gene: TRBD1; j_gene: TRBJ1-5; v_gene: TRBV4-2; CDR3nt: TGTGCCAGCAGCCAAGGGGACAGGAACAATCAGCCCCAGCATTTT; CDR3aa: CASSQGDRNNQPQHF
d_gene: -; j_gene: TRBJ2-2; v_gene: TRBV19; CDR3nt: TGTGCCAGTAGGGGCCGGGGTACTGGAAGAGACACCGGGGAGCTGTTTTTT; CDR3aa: CASRGRGTGRDTGELFF
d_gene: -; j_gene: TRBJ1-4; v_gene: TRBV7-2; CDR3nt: TGTGCCAGCAGCGACGGACAGACGAGGTGGGGAAAACTGTTTTTT; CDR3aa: CASSDGQTRWGKLFF
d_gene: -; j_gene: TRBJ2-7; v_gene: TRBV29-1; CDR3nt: TGCAGCGTTGTTGTTAGCGGAAGCTCCTACGAGCAGTACTTC; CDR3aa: CSVVVSGSSYEQYF
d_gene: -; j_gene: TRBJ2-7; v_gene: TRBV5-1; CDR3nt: TGCGCCAGCAGTTCCCAGGGGACCTACGAGCAGTACTTC; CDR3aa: CASSSQGTYEQYF
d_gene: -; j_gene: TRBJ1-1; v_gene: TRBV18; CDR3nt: TGTGCCAGCTTTGGGCCCCACAGTGAAGCTTTCTTT; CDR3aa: CASFGPHSEAFF
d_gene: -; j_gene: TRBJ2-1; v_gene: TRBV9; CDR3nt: TGTGCCAGCAGCGTAGCGAGCCAAACCTACAATGAGCAGTTCTTC; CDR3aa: CASSVASQTYNEQFF
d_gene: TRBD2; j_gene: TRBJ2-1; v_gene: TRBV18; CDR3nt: TGTGCCAGCTCACCAGGTAGCGGGAGCGGCTCCTACAATGAGCAGTTCTTC; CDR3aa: CASSPGSGSGSYNEQFF
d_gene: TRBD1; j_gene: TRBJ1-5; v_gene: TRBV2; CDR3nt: TGTGCCAGCAGTGCGACGGGACAGGGTTATCAGCCCCAGCATTTT; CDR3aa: CASSATGQGYQPQHF
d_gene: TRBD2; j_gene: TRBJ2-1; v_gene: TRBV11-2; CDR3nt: TGTGCCAGCAGCTTAGGGGGCGGGAGCTCCTACAATGAGCAGTTCTTC; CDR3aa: CASSLGGGSSYNEQFF
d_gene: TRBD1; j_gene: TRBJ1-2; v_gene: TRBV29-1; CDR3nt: TGCAGCGAGACCCGACAGGGAAGCGGCTACACCTTC; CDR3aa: CSETRQGSGYTF
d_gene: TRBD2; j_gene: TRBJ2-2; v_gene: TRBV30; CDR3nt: TGTGCCTGGAGTCCCTATAGCGGGAGGGCCCACGGGGAGCTGTTTTTT; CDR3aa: CAWSPYSGRAHGELFF
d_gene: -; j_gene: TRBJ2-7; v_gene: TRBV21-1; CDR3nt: TGTGCCAGCAGCCCCGCCGCCCTAGCGAGCTCCTACGAGCAGTACTTC; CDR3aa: CASSPAALASSYEQYF